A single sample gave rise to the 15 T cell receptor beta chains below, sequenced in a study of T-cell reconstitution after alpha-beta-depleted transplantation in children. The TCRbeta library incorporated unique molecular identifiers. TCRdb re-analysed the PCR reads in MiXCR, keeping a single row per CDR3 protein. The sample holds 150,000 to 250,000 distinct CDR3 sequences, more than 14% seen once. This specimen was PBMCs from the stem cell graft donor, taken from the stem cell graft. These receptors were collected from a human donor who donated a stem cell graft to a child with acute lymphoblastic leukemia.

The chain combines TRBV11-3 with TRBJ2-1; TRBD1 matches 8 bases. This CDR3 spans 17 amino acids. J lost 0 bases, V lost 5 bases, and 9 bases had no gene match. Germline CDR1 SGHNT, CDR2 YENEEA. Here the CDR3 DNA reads TGTGCCAGCAGCCCAAACGACAGGGGAAGCTCCTACAATGAGCAGTTCTTC. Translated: CASSPNDRGSSYNEQFF.

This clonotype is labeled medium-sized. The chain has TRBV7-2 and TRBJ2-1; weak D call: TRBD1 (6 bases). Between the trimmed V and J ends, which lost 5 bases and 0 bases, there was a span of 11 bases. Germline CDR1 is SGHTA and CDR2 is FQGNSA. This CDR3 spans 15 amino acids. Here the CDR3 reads CASSRQGSSYNEQFF. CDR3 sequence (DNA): TGTGCCAGCAGCCGTCAGGGGAGCTCCTACAATGAGCAGTTCTTC.

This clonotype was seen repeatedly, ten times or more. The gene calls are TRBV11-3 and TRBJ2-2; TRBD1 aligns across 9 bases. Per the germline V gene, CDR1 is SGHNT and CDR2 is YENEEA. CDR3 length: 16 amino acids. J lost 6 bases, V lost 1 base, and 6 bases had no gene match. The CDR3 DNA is TGTGCCAGCAGCTTAGGCCGCGGACAGGGGCCCGGGGAGCTGTTTTTT. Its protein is CASSLGRGQGPGELFF.

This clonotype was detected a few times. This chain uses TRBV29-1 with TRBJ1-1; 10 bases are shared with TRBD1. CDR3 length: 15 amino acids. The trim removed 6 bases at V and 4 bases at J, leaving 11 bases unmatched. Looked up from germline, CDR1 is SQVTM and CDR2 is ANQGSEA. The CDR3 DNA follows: TGCAGCGTAGCCAACAGACAGGGGGCAACCACTGAAGCTTTCTTT. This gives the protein CSVANRQGATTEAFF.

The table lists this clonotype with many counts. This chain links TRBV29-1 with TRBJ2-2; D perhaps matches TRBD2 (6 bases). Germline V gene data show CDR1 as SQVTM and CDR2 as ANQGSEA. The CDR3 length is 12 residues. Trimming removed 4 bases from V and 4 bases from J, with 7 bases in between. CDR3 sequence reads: CSVGRGTGELFF. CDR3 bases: TGCAGCGTTGGGCGGGGCACCGGGGAGCTGTTTTTT.

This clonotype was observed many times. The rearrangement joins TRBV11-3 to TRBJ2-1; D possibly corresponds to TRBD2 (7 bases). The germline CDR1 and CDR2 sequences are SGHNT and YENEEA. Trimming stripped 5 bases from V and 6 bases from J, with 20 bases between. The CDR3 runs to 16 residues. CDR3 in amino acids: CASSLTGRAFGNEQFF. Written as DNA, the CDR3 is TGTGCCAGCAGCCTAACAGGGAGGGCTTTTGGCAATGAGCAGTTCTTC.

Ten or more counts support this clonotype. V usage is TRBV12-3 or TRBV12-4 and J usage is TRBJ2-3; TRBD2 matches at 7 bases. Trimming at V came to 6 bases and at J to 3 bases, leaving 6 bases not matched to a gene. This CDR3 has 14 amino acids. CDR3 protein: CASRSSGETDTQYF. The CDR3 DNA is TGTGCCAGCAGATCGAGCGGGGAAACAGATACGCAGTATTTT.

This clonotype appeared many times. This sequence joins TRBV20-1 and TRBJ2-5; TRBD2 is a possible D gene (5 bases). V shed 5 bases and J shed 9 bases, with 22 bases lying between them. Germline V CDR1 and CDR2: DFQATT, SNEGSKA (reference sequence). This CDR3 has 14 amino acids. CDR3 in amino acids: CSAPRPDAGVAQYF. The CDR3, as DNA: TGCAGTGCTCCCCGCCCAGATGCCGGGGTGGCCCAGTACTTC.

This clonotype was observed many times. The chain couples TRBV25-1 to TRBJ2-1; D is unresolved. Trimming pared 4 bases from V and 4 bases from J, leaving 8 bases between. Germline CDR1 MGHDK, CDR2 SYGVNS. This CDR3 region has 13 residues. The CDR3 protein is CASSAGIYNEQFF. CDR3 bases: TGTGCCAGCAGTGCGGGCATTTACAATGAGCAGTTCTTC.

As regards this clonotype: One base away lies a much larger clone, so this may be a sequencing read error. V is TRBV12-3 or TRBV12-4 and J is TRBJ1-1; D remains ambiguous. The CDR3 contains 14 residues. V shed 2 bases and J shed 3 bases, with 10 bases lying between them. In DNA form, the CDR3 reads TGTGCCAGCAGTTTAAGAGGGCGGCACACTGAAGCTTTCTTT. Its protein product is CASSLRGRHTEAFF.

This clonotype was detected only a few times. The CDR3 bases are TGCGCCAGCAGCCCAGGGGATCCGGGGGCTAATGAAAAACTGTTTTTT. This sequence encodes CASSPGDPGANEKLFF. V gene TRBV5-1 combines with J gene TRBJ1-4, with D perhaps matching TRBD1 (6 bases). Trimming stripped 4 bases from V and 3 bases from J, with 16 bases between. Germline lookup yields CDR1 SGHRS and CDR2 YFSETQ. The CDR3 loop spans 16 amino acids.

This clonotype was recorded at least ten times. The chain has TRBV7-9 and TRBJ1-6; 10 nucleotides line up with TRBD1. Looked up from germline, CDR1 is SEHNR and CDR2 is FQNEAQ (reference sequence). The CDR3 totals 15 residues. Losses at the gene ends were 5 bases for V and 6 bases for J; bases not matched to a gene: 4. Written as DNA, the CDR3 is TGTGCCAGCAGCGATCGACAGGGGGCTAATTCACCCCTCCACTTT. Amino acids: CASSDRQGANSPLHF.

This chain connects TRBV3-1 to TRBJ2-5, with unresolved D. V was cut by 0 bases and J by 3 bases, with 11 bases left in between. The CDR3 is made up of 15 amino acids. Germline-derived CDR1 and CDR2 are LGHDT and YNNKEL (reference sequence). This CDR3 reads CASSQERLPKETQYF. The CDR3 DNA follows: TGTGCCAGCAGCCAAGAGAGGCTACCCAAAGAGACCCAGTACTTC.

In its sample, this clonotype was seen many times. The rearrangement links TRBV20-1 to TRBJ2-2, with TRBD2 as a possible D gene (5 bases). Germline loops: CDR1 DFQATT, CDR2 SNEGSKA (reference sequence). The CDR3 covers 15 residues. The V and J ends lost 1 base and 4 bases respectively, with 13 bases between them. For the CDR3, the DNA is TGCAGTGCTAGAGCTCGAGGTGCGGGCACCGGGGAGCTGTTTTTT. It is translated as CSARARGAGTGELFF.

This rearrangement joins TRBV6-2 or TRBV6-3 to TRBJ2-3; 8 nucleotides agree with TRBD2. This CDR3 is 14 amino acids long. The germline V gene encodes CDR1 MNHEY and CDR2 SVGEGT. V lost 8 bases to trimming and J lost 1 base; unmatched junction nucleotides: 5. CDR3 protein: CASGTSGRTDTQYF. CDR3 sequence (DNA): TGTGCCAGCGGTACTAGCGGACGCACAGATACGCAGTATTTT.